The text below deals with one T cell receptor (beta chain). V was trimmed by 2 bases and J by 1 base, leaving 6 bases between them. CDR3 size: 13 residues. Germline CDR1 and CDR2: MNHGY and SVAAGI. On the basis of clinical symptoms, serum thyroxine and TRAb, thyroid ultrasound and orbital computed tomography, diagnoses were made. This entry belongs to a study of T cells in Graves' hyperthyroidism and ophthalmopathy. Whole-study context: Peripheral blood draws took place at initial diagnosis, ahead of any treatment.

RNA transcripts yielded amplified TCR beta CDR3 regions. HTBI primers were employed in a first-round RT-PCR of the TCR CDR3. TCRdb re-called the multiplex PCR reads with MiXCR, one entry per CDR3 protein. This repertoire shows some 500,000 distinct CDR3 sequences, 16% found once; its top ten account for over 25%. Specimen: blood. The TCR sequence derives from a woman in her twenties or thirties with Graves' ophthalmopathy. The chain recombines TRBV6-9 with TRBJ2-7; D may be TRBD1 (5 bases). CDR3 in amino acids: CASSYRGSYEQYF. The DNA of the CDR3 is TGTGCCAGCAGTTATAGGGGTTCCTACGAGCAGTACTTC.